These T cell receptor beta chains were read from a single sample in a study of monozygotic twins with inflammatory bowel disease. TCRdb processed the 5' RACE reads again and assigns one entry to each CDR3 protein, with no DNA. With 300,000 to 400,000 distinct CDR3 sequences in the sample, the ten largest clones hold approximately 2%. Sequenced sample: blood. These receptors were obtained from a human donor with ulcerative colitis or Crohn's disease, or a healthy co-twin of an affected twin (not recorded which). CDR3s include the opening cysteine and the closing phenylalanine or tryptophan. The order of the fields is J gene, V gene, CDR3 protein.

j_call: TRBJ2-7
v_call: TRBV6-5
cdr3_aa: CASIARTGYEQYF

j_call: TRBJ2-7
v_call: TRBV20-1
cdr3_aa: CSARDRGTYEQYF

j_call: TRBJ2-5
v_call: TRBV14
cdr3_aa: CASSQAFGQQETQYF

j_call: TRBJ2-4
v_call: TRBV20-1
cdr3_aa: CSALAAIGLNIQYF

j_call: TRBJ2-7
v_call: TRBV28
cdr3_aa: CASMTGTAYEQYF

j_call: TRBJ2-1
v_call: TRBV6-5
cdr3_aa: CANSYERGGNEQFF

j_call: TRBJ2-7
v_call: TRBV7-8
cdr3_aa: CASSPPVGLIYEQYF

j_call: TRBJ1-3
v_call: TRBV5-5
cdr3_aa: CASSLRNTIYF

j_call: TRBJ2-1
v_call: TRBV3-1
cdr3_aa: CASSKLAEQFF

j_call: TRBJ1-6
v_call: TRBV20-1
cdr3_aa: CSARDPKGANSPLHF

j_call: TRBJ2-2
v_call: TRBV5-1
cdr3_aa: CASREADTGELFF

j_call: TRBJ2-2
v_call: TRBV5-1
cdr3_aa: CASSLGWTLGTGELFF

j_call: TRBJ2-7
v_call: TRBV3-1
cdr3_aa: CASSLTSAWGEQYF

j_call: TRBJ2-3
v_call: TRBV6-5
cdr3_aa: CASKNRGGGAATDTQYF

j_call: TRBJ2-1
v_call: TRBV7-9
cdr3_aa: CAGGTSGPSSYNEQFF